This T cell receptor (beta chain) originates from a study of CD8 T cells in Susac syndrome. The CDR3 sequence is 17 residues long. Germline V gives CDR1 LNHDA, CDR2 SQIVND (reference sequence). Trimming cost V 4 bases and J 1 base; bases outside gene matches: 9. The RNA, about 0.5 to 1 ug, was put through reverse transcription using random hexamers. Coverage of TCR beta CDR3 amplification by immunoSEQ multiplex PCR extended to 54 Vbeta and 13 Jbeta. TCRdb redid the calling of the immunoSEQ multiplex PCR reads with MiXCR, one entry per CDR3 protein. The table lists 80,000 or so distinct CDR3 sequences, about 92% of them singletons, with about 0.52% in the top ten.

The sequence was obtained from a human donor with Susac syndrome. Specimen: CD4+ T cells from PBMCs. The V gene is TRBV19, the J gene TRBJ2-2; the match to TRBD2 covers 7 bases. This CDR3 is CASSRGSGALNTGELFF. CDR3 coding DNA: TGTGCCAGTAGTAGGGGCAGCGGGGCTCTGAACACCGGGGAGCTGTTTTTT.